The sequence of this T cell receptor beta chain was determined in a study of regulatory dendritic cells for organ transplantation (TCRdb year 2017). At the level of the whole study: TCRbeta repertoires were sequenced from sorted naive and memory CD4+ and CD8+ T cells before and after allostimulation with regulatory or mature dendritic cells.

On the study overall, not on this receptor specifically: Only two subjects were sequenced, and the authors noted considerable between-individual heterogeneity in the alloreactive memory CD8+ T cell pool. Among the resting subsets, memory CD8+ T cells contained the most alloreactive TCR clonotypes. Repertoires were highly diverse in naive CD4+ and CD8+ T cells, less diverse in memory cells, and most oligoclonal in memory CD8+ cells. In both subjects, allostimulation led to expansion of memory CD8+ clones, although regulatory dendritic cells appeared to cause more limited expansion than mature dendritic cells did.

As concerns this clone: The antigen it binds to is not known. No base quality information exists; no much larger clone differs at one position.

FACS was used to sort CD4+ or CD8+ cells into naive T cells (CD45RA+) and memory T cells (CD45RO+). T cells for TCR sequencing came from two healthy control subjects. For the mixed lymphocyte reactions, sorted T cell subsets left unstimulated acted as baseline controls. The Qiagen DNeasy Blood & Tissue Kit was used for extraction of genomic DNA. TCRbeta CDR3 regions were amplified by multiplexed two-step PCR using Vbeta-specific forward primers and Jbeta-specific reverse primers. The TCRbeta libraries were sequenced on an Illumina instrument via the immunoSEQ service. The authors processed their data as follows. IMGT annotation was used to assign V, D and J genes, and synthetic CDR3 analogues were used to correct counts for multiplex PCR bias. The immunoSEQ Analyzer calculated repertoire clonality as one minus the normalized Shannon entropy. Whether a clone counted as expanded was decided by Fisher's exact test with Benjamini-Hochberg false discovery rate control and a two-tailed cutoff of P<0.01. TCRdb mirrors the immuneACCESS table, restricted to in-frame sequences. Some clones are absent from its copies; in checked studies, under half trace to an unresolved V gene, and the reason for the others is unknown. Clonal size and the V and J genes are those of that table, whereas D and trimming came from the DNA. The sample has under 40,000 clones on record, about 93% of them singletons. 0.11% of the sample rests with the top ten.

V loses 3 bases of germline sequence and J loses 1 base, and the interval between the two ends is 6 bases. The CDR3 starts with the cysteine, ends with the phenylalanine, and has 13 residues. CDR3 DNA only is kept here, 39 bases in frame from base 1. CDR1 and CDR2 are drawn from the germline V gene (reference sequence): LNHDA, SQIVND. Sequenced: naive CD8+ T cells from blood. The intended sense of this specimen's cell subset or site label: CD45RA+ naive T cells. This receptor was identified in a human donor in good health. The chain uses TRBV19 and TRBJ1-1; no confident D gene assignment can be made. The CDR3 protein sequence reads: CASSMNRNTEAFF. The DNA sequence is TGTGCCAGTAGTATGAACAGGAACACTGAAGCTTTCTTT.